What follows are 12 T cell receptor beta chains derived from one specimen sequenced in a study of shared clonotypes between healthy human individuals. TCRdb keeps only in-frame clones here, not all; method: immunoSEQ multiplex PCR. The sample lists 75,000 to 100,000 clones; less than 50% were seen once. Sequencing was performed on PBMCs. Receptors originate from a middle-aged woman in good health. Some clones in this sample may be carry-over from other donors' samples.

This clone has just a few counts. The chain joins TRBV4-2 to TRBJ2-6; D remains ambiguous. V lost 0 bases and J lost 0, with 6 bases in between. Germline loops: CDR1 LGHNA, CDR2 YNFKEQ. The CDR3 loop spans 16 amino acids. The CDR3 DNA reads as TGTGCCAGCAGCCAAGATATCAGCTCTGGGGCCAACGTCCTGACTTTC. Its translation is CASSQDISSGANVLTF.

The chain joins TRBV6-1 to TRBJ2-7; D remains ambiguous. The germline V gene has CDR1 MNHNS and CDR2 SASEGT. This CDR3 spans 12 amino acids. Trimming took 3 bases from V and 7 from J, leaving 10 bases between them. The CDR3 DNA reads TGTGCCAGCAGTGAGCGAATTTGGGAGCAGTACTTC. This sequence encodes CASSERIWEQYF.

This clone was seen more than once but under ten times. The CDR3 DNA is TGTGCCAGCTCATTTCAGGGGAACGGGGATCAGCCCCAGCATTTT. As protein: CASSFQGNGDQPQHF. V is TRBV18 and J is TRBJ1-5, with D maybe TRBD1 (6 bases). The CDR3 covers 15 residues. CDR1 and CDR2 (germline): KGHSH, LQKENI. Between the trimmed V and J ends, which lost 5 bases and 5 bases, there was a span of 16 bases.

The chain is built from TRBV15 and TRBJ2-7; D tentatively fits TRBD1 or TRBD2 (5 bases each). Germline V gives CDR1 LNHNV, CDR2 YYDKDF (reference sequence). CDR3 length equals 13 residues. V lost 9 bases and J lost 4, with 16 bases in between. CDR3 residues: CATFGTPEYEQYF. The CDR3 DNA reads TGTGCCACGTTCGGGACGCCAGAGTACGAGCAGTACTTC.

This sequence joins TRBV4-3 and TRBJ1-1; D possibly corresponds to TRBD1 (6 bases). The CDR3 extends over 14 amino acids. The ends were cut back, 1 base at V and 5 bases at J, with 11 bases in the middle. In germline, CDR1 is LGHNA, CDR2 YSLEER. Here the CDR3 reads CASSQAARGTEAFF. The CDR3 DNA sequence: TGCGCCAGCAGCCAAGCGGCGAGGGGGACTGAAGCTTTCTTT.

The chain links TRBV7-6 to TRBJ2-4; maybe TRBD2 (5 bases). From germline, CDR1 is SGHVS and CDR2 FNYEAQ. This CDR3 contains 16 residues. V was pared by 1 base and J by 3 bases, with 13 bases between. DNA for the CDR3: TGTGCCAGCAGCTTAGGATTAGCGTCGCGCAAAAACATTCAGTACTTC. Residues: CASSLGLASRKNIQYF.

CDR3 DNA: TGTGCCAGCAGTTACTCCCCCACAGCCTCCTACGAGCAGTACTTC. Translation gives CASSYSPTASYEQYF. The chain combines TRBV6-5 with TRBJ2-7; D unresolved. The V end lost 0 bases, the J end lost 0 bases, and 9 bases lay between the germline ends. Germline lookup yields CDR1 MNHEY and CDR2 SVGAGI. CDR3 length: 15 residues.

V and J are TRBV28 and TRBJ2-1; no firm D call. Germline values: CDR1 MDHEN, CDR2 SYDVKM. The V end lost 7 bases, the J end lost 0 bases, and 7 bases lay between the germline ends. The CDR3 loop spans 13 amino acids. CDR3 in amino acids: CASTKASYNEQFF. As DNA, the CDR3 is TGTGCCAGCACCAAGGCCTCCTACAATGAGCAGTTCTTC. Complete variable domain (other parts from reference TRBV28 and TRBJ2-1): DVKVTQSSRYLVKRTGEKVFLECVQDMDHENMFWYRQDPGLGLRLIYFSYDVKMKEKGDIPEGYSVSREKKERFSLILESASTNQTSMYLCASTKASYNEQFFGPGTRLTVL.

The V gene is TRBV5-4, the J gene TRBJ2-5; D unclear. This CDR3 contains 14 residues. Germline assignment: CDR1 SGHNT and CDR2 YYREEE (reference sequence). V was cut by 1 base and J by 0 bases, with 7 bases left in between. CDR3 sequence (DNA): TGTGCCAGCAGCTTGTCAGCTCACCAAGAGACCCAGTACTTC. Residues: CASSLSAHQETQYF.

The CDR3, as DNA: TGTGCCAGCAGCTTAGCCCCATACTACGAGCAGTACTTC. Protein: CASSLAPYYEQYF. V is TRBV7-3 and J is TRBJ2-7, with no clear D. CDR3 length: 13 residues. Germline V CDR1 and CDR2: SGHTA, FQGTGA. Trimming stripped 2 bases from V and 3 bases from J, with 8 bases between.

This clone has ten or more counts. This CDR3 is CAWTPGTRPGSEQYF. The DNA of the CDR3 is TGTGCCTGGACCCCCGGGACTAGGCCCGGTTCGGAGCAGTACTTC. The J gene is TRBJ2-5, the V gene TRBV30, with 8 bases lining up with TRBD2. Germline assignment: CDR1 GTSNPN and CDR2 SVGIG (reference sequence). The CDR3 extends over 15 amino acids. Germline trimming cut 4 bases from V and 11 bases from J; bases unmatched to any gene: 18.

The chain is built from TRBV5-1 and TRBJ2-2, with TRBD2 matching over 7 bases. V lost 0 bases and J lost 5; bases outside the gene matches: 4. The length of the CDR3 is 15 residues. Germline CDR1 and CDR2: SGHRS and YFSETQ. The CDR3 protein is CASSLDRGGTGELFF. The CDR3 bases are TGCGCCAGCAGCTTGGATAGGGGAGGGACCGGGGAGCTGTTTTTT.